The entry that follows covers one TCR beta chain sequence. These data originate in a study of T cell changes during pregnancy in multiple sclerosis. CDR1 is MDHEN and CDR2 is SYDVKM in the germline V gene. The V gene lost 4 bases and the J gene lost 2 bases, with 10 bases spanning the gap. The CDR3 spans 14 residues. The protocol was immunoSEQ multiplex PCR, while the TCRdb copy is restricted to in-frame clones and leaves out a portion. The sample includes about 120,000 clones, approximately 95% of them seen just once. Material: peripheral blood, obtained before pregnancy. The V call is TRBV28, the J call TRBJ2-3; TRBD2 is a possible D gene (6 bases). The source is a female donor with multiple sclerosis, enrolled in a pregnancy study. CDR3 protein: CASSSSGPTDTQYF. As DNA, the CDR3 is TGTGCCAGCAGTTCGAGCGGGCCCACAGATACGCAGTATTTT. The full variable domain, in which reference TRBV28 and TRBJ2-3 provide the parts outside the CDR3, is DVKVTQSSRYLVKRTGEKVFLECVQDMDHENMFWYRQDPGLGLRLIYFSYDVKMKEKGDIPEGYSVSREKKERFSLILESASTNQTSMYLCASSSSGPTDTQYFGPGTRLTVL.